This TCR beta chain appears in the sequencing data of a study of T cells in localized non-small cell lung cancer. General study results and limits: Uninvolved adjacent lung had the highest recorded T cell clonality, with tumor below it. Sequence data derive from only one tumor region, so heterogeneity remains possible. There were a median around 60 of the top 100 tumor clones appearing in adjacent lung. Longer overall survival was seen with higher T cell density measured in blood.

Trimming took off 5 bases at V and 1 base at J, with 6 bases between the two ends. Germline values: CDR1 SEHNR, CDR2 FQNEAQ (reference sequence). The CDR3 sequence is 13 residues long. Data came from immunoSEQ multiplex PCR; TCRdb stores just in-frame clones and leaves some out. This sample carries under 20,000 clones, 75% to 90% of them seen once, and the ten largest clones take over 25%. Concerning this clone: The antigen is not known.

The input for sequencing was peripheral blood, taken before any cancer treatment. The clonotype comes from a female donor of 60 years or more with stage III squamous cell lung carcinoma. This rearrangement joins TRBV7-9 to TRBJ2-1, with a possible D match to TRBD1 (5 bases). The CDR3 nucleotides read TGTGCCAGCAGCCCAGGGTCCTACAATGAGCAGTTCTTC. It translates to CASSPGSYNEQFF. Using reference TRBV7-9 and TRBJ2-1 for the parts outside the CDR3, the full variable domain is DTGVSQNPRHKITKRGQNVTFRCDPISEHNRLYWYRQTLGQGPEFLTYFQNEAQLEKSRLLSDRFSAERPKGSFSTLEIQRTEQGDSAMYLCASSPGSYNEQFFGPGTRLTVL.